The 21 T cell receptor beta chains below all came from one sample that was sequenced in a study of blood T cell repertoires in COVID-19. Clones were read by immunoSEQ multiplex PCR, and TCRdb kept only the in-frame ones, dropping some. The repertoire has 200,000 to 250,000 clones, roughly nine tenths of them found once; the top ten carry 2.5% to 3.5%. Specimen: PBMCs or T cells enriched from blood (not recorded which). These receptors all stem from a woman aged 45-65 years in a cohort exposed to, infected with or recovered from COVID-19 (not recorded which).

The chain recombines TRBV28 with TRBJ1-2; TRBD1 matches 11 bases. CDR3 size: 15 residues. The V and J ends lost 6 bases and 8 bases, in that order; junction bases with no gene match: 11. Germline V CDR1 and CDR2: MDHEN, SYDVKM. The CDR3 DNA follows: TGTGCCAGCAGGGTTCCGGGACAGGGGGTTGGAGGCTACACCTTC. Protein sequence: CASRVPGQGVGGYTF.

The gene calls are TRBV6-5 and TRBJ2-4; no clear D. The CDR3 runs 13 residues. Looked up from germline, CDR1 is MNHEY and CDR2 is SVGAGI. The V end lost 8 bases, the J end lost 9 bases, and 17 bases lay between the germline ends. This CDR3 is CASQWQSGTIQYF. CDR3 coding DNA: TGTGCCAGCCAGTGGCAGTCTGGCACCATTCAGTACTTC.

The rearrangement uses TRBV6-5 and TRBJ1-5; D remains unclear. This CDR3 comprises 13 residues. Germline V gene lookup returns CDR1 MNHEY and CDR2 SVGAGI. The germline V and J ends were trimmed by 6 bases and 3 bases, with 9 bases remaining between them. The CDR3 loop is CASSPVINQPQHF. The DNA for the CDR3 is TGTGCCAGCAGCCCCGTTATCAATCAGCCCCAGCATTTT.

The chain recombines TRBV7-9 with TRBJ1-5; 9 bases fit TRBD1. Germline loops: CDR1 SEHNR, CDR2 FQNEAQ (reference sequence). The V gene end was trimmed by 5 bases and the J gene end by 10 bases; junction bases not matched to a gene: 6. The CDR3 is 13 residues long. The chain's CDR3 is CASSRDRANPQHF. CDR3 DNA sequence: TGTGCCAGCAGCCGGGACAGGGCCAACCCCCAGCATTTT.

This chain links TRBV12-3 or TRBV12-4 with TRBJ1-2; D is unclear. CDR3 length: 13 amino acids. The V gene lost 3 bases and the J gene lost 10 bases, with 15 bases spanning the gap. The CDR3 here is CASSLGGIRDYTF. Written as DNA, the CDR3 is TGTGCCAGCAGTTTGGGAGGGATCCGTGACTACACCTTC.

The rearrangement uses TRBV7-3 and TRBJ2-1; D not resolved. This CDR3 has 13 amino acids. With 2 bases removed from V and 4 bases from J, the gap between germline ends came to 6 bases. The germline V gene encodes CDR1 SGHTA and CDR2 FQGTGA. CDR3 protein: CASSLVGYNEQFF. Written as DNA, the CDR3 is TGTGCCAGCAGCTTAGTCGGGTACAATGAGCAGTTCTTC.

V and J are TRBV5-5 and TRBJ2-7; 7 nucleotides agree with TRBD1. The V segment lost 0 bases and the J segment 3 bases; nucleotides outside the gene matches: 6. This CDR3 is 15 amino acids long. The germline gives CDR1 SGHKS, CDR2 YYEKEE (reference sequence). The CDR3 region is CASSLGGQDHYEQYF. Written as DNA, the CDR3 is TGTGCCAGCAGCTTGGGTGGACAGGACCACTACGAGCAGTACTTC.

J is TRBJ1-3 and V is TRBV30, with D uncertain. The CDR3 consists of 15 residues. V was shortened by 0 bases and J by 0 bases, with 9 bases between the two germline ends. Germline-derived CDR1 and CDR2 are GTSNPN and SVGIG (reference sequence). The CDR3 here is CAWSVGGGSGNTIYF. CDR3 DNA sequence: TGTGCCTGGAGTGTAGGTGGAGGCTCTGGAAACACCATATATTTT.

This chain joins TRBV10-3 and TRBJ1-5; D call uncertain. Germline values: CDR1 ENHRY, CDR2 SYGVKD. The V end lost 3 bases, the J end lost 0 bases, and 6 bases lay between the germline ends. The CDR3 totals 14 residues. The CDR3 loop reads CAISDSYSNQPQHF. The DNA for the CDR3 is TGTGCCATCAGTGACAGTTATAGCAATCAGCCCCAGCATTTT.

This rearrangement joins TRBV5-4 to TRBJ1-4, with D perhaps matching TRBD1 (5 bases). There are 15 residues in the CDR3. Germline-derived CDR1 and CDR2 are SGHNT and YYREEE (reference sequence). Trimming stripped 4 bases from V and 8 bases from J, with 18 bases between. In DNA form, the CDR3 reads TGTGCCAGCAGCCCTTGGGGCAGCCAAGCGGAAAAACTGTTTTTT. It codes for CASSPWGSQAEKLFF.

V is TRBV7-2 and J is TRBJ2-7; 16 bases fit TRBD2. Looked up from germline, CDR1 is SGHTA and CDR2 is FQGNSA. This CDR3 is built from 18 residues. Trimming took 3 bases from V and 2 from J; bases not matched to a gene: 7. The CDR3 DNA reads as TGTGCCAGCAGCTTTGGGACTAGCGGGGGGGCCTTCCCCTACGAGCAGTACTTC. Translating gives CASSFGTSGGAFPYEQYF. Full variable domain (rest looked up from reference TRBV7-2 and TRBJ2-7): GAGVSQSPSNKVTEKGKDVELRCDPISGHTALYWYRQSLGQGLEFLIYFQGNSAPDKSGLPSDRFSAERTGGSVSTLTIQRTQQEDSAVYLCASSFGTSGGAFPYEQYFGPGTRLTVT.

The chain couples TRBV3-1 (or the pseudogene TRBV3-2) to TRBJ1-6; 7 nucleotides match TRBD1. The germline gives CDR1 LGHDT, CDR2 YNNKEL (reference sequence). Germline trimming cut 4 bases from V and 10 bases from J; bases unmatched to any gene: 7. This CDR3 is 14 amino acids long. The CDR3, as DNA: TGTGCCAGCAGCCCAGGGGGTGGTGGATCACCCCTCCACTTT. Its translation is CASSPGGGGSPLHF.

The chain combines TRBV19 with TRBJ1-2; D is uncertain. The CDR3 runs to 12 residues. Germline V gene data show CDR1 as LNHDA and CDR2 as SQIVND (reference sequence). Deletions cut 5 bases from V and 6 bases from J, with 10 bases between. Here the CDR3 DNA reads TGTGCCAGTAGTCCGAGGCGGAATGGCTACACCTTC. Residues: CASSPRRNGYTF.

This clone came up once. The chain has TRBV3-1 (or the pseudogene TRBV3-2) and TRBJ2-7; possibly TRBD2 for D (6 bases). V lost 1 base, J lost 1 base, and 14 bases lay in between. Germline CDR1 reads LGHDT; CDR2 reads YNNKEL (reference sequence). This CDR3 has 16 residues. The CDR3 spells CASSQGGGDGSYEQYF. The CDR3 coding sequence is TGTGCCAGCAGCCAAGGCGGCGGGGACGGGTCCTACGAGCAGTACTTC.

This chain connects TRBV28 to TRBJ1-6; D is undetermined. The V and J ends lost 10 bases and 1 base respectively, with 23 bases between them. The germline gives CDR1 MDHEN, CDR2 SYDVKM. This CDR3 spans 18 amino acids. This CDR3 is CATKSRIGVISYNSPLHF. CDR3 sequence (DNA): TGTGCCACCAAATCCAGGATCGGTGTTATTTCCTATAATTCACCCCTCCACTTT.

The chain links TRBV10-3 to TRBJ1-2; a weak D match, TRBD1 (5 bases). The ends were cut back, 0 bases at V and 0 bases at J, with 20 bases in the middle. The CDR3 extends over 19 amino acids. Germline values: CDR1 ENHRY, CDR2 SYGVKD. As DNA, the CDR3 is TGTGCCATCAGTGAGTCCTTGGGACTCAGGACAAGTTCTAACTATGGCTACACCTTC. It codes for CAISESLGLRTSSNYGYTF.

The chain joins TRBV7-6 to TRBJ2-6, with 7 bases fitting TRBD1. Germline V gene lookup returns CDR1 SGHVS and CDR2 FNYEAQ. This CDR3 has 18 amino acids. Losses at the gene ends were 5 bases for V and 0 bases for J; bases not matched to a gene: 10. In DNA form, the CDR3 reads TGTGCCAGCAGCCACCCAAGACAGGGCTACTCTGGGGCCAACGTCCTGACTTTC. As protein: CASSHPRQGYSGANVLTF.

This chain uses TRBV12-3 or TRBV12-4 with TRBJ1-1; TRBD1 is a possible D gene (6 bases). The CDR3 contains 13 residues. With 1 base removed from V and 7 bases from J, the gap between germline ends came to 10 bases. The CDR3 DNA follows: TGTGCCAGCAGTTTAGTAGGGGGGGGTGAAGCTTTCTTT. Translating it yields CASSLVGGGEAFF.

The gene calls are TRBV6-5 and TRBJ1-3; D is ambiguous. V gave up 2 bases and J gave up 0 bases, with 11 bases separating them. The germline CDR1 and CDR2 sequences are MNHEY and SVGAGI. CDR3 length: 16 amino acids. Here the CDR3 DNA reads TGTGCCAGCAGTTACGAACCCATACACTCTGGAAACACCATATATTTT. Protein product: CASSYEPIHSGNTIYF.

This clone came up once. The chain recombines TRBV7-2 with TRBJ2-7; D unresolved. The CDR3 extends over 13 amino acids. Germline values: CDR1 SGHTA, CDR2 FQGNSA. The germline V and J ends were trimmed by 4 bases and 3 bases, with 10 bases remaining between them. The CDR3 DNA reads TGTGCCAGCAGCTATACAATACGCTACGAGCAGTACTTC. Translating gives CASSYTIRYEQYF.

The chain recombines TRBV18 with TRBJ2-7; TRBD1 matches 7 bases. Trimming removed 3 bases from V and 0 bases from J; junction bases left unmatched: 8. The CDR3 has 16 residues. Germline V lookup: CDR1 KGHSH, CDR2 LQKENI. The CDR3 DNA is TGTGCCAGCTCACCCCCCGGGACAGCGACCTCCTACGAGCAGTACTTC. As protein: CASSPPGTATSYEQYF.